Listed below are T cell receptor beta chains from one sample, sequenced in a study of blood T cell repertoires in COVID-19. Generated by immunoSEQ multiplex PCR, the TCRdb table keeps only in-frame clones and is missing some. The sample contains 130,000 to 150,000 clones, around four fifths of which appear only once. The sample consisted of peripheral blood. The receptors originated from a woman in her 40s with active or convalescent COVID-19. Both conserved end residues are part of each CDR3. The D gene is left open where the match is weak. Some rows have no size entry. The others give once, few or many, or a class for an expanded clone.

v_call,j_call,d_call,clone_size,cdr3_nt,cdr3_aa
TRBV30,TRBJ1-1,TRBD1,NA,TGTGCCGCGGCAGGGACAGGCACTGAAGCTTTCTTT,CAAAGTGTEAFF
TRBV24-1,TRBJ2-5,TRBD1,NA,TGTGCCACCAACGGGACAGGGCTGGGGAAGACCCAGTACTTC,CATNGTGLGKTQYF
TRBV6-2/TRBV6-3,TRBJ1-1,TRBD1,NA,TGTGCCAGCAGTGTGGGACAGGGTGGGGCCTACACTGAAGCTTTCTTT,CASSVGQGGAYTEAFF
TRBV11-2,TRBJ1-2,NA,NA,TGTGCCAGCAGCCCCAGGACAATTCCGGGGGGGTATGGCTACACCTTC,CASSPRTIPGGYGYTF
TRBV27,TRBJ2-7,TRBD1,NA,TGTGCCAGCAGTTTGGGGACAGGGGGCCCCTACGAGCAGTACTTC,CASSLGTGGPYEQYF
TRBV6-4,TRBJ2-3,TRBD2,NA,TGTGCCAGCAGCATGACTAGCGGGGGGCCAGATACGCAGTATTTT,CASSMTSGGPDTQYF
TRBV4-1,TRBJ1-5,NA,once,TGCGCCAGCAGCCAAGAATTGAGATATAGCAATCAGCCCCAGCATTTT,CASSQELRYSNQPQHF
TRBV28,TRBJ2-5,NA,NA,TGTGCCAGCCGGGGGGCAGGGAGGTCGGAGACCCAGTACTTC,CASRGAGRSETQYF
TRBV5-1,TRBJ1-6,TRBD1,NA,TGCGCCAGCAGCCGCCGGACAGGGGAGGATTCACCCCTCCACTTT,CASSRRTGEDSPLHF
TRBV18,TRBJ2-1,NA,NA,TGTGCCAGCTCACGACGGACAGACCTCACCTACAATGAGCAGTTCTTC,CASSRRTDLTYNEQFF
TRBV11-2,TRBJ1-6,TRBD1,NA,TGTGCCAGCAGCTCGACGTTGGGACAGGGGGGTTCACCCCTCCACTTT,CASSSTLGQGGSPLHF
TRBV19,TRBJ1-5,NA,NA,TGTGCCAGTAGTATAAGCGTCCACAATCAGCCCCAGCATTTT,CASSISVHNQPQHF
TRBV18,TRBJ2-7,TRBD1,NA,TGTGCCAGCTCACCAGACAGGGGCATTTCCTACGAGCAGTACTTC,CASSPDRGISYEQYF
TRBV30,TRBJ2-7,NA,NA,TGTGCCGGACAGACAGGTTACGAGCAGTACTTC,CAGQTGYEQYF
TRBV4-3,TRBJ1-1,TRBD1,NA,TGCGCCAGCAGCCAAGAAGGGACAGGGGGCGAGACTGAAGCTTTCTTT,CASSQEGTGGETEAFF
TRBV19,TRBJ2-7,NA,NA,TGTGCCAGTAGTCCCGATTCCCCCGGGGCCTACGAGCAGTACTTC,CASSPDSPGAYEQYF
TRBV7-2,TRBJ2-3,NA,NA,TGTGCCAGCAGCTTATCTGCGGGGAGGAGTGATACGCAGTATTTT,CASSLSAGRSDTQYF
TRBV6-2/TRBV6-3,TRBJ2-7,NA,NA,TGTGCCAGCAGTTACTCATGGACTCGCCTCGAGCAGTACTTC,CASSYSWTRLEQYF
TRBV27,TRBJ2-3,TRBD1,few,TGTGCCAGCACTCACGACAGGGGGCAAATTGGATGGGATACGCAGTATTTT,CASTHDRGQIGWDTQYF
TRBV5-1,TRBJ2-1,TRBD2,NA,TGCGCCAGCAGCTTCCCCAGCGGGAGTGGGAATGAGCAGTTCTTC,CASSFPSGSGNEQFF
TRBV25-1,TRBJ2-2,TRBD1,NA,TGTGCCAGCAAAGGGCAGGGGGCATCCGGGGAGCTGTTTTTT,CASKGQGASGELFF
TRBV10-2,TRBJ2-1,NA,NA,TGCGCCAGCCGGGGGGCCCTACCGGTCGGCGCGGACTCCTACAATGAGCAGTTCTTC,CASRGALPVGADSYNEQFF
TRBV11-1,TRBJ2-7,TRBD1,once,TGTGCCAGCAGCCGACAGGGCGCCGCGTCGGGGGAGCAGTACTTC,CASSRQGAASGEQYF
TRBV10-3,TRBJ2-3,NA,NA,TGTGCCATCAGTGGGACTTCCCGAACGACAGATACGCAGTATTTT,CAISGTSRTTDTQYF
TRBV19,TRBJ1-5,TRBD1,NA,TGTGCCAGTAAGATATGGGACAGGGACCAGCCCCAGCATTTT,CASKIWDRDQPQHF
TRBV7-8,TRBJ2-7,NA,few,TGTGCCAGCAGCTTAGGGGCAGGGAAGGGGTACAACGAGCAGTACTTC,CASSLGAGKGYNEQYF
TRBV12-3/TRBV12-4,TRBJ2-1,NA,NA,TGTGCCAGCAGTCTCGACCAGGCCTCGAGGTTCTTC,CASSLDQASRFF
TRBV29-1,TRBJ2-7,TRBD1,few,TGCAGCGTTGGGTACAGGGGCTACGAGCAGTACTTC,CSVGYRGYEQYF
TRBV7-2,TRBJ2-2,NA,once,TGTGCCAGCAGCCCTCTCGCCAGGGTGAACCTGGAGCTGTTTTTT,CASSPLARVNLELFF
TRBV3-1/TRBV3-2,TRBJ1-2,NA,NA,TGTGCCAGCAGTCCGACAGGCTTCTATGGCTACACCTTC,CASSPTGFYGYTF
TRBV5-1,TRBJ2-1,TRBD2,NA,TGCGCCAGCACCTACTCCGGACTAGCGGGAAAGGGTGAGCAGTTCTTC,CASTYSGLAGKGEQFF
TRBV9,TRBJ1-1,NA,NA,TGTGCCAGCAGCGTTGCAGGGGAATGGTCTGAAGCTTTCTTT,CASSVAGEWSEAFF
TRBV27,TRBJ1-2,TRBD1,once,TGTGCCAGCAGCCTCTCCCCGGGCCAGGGGGCGAGGGGCTACACCTTC,CASSLSPGQGARGYTF
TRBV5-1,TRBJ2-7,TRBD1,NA,TGCGCCAGCAGCCCCGGGACAGGGCTATACGAGCAGTACTTC,CASSPGTGLYEQYF
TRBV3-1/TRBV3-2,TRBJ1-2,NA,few,TGTGCCAGCAGCCAAGAGTCCCAGGGAAGGTATGGCTACACCTTC,CASSQESQGRYGYTF
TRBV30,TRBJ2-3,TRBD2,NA,TGTGCCTGGAGTCCCCGTGCTAGCGGGAGAGATACGCAGTATTTT,CAWSPRASGRDTQYF
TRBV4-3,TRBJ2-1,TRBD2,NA,TGCGCCAGCAGCTCCGGGACTAGCGGCTACAATGAGCAGTTCTTC,CASSSGTSGYNEQFF
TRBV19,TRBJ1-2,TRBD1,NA,TGTGCCAGTATTCCAACCGGGACAGGGAACTATGGCTACACCTTC,CASIPTGTGNYGYTF
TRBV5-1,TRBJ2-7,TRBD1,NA,TGCGCCAGCAGCTTGGGACAGGGAGCCTCGTACGAGCAGTACTTC,CASSLGQGASYEQYF
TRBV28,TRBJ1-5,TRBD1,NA,TGTGCCAGCAGTTCAGCGACAGGGGACAATCAGCCCCAGCATTTT,CASSSATGDNQPQHF
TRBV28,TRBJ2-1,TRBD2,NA,TGTGCCAGCAGTGGGATGGGAAATCCCGGGACTAGGGGGGATGAGCAGTTCTTC,CASSGMGNPGTRGDEQFF
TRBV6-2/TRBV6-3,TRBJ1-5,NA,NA,TGTGCCAGCAGTTATACTGGTTTGAACAATCAGCCCCAGCATTTT,CASSYTGLNNQPQHF
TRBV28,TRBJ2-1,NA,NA,TGTGCCAGCAGTTTGGCCGGGGTTTACAATGAGCAGTTCTTC,CASSLAGVYNEQFF
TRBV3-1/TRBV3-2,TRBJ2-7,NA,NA,TGTGCCAGCAGCCAAGGCCAGGTGAGCTCCTACGAGCAGTACTTC,CASSQGQVSSYEQYF
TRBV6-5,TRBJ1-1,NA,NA,TGTGCCAGCGCAGGGTTCACGAACACTGAAGCTTTCTTT,CASAGFTNTEAFF
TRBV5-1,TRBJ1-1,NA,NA,TGCGCCAGCAGCTCCAGGGGACGGAACACTGAAGCTTTCTTT,CASSSRGRNTEAFF